Listed below are T cell receptor beta chains from one sample, sequenced in a study of OX40 agonist ivuxolimab in advanced cancers. This table comes from immunoSEQ multiplex PCR, and its TCRdb copy is limited to in-frame clones, with some not included. The repertoire has around 94,000 clones, under 95% of them found once; the top ten carry 0.81%. Sequencing was performed on CD4+ or CD8+ T cells sorted from blood, taken in a trial of the OX40 agonist ivuxolimab. The receptors here all came from an adult with an advanced solid tumor such as melanoma, head and neck, liver or kidney cancer. The CDR3 runs from the conserved cysteine through the conserved F or W. Each record gives: J gene, clone size, D gene, V gene, CDR3 length, CDR3 DNA, CDR3 protein. A D gene is named only where the DNA matches it firmly. Clone size is shown for a subset of rows, as once, few, many or a class of expanded clone.

>TRBJ2-2|NA|TRBD2|TRBV7-9|17
TGTGCCAGCACCCCCGGGGTAGCGGGAGATAACACCGGGGAGCTGTTTTTT
CASTPGVAGDNTGELFF
>TRBJ2-5|NA|NA|TRBV9|13
TGTGCCAGCAGCGTATTAGCCCAAGAGACCCAGTACTTC
CASSVLAQETQYF
>TRBJ2-5|once|TRBD1|TRBV28|14
TGTGCCAGCAGCTTACAGGGGGACCAAGAGACCCAGTACTTC
CASSLQGDQETQYF
>TRBJ2-7|NA|TRBD1|TRBV29-1|13
TGCAGCGTTGGCGGGACAGGGCGCCACGAGCAGTACTTC
CSVGGTGRHEQYF
>TRBJ2-5|NA|NA|TRBV7-7|14
TGTGCTAGCAGCAAAGGAGGGTTTGGGGAGACCCAGTACTTC
CASSKGGFGETQYF
>TRBJ1-1|NA|NA|TRBV25-1|17
TGTGCCAGCAGTCAAACAGGCGGCTCCCAAGGGAACACTGAAGCTTTCTTT
CASSQTGGSQGNTEAFF
>TRBJ1-3|NA|NA|TRBV6-1|15
TGTGCCAGCAGTGAAGCTGAAGACTCTGGAAACACCATATATTTT
CASSEAEDSGNTIYF
>TRBJ1-1|NA|TRBD1|TRBV29-1|15
TGCAACGTGCAAAAACAGGGGGGGCAGAACACTGAAGCTTTCTTT
CNVQKQGGQNTEAFF
>TRBJ2-2|NA|NA|TRBV11-3|14
TGTGTTACTTCGAGGAGGGCAGGCACCGGGGAGCTGTTTTTT
CVTSRRAGTGELFF
>TRBJ2-5|NA|TRBD1|TRBV7-9|14
TGTGCCAGCAGCTTAGTAGGGGGCGAAGAGACCCAGTACTTC
CASSLVGGEETQYF
>TRBJ2-7|NA|NA|TRBV7-8|13
TGTGCCAGCAGCTTAGACACTCTCTACGAGCAGTACTTC
CASSLDTLYEQYF
>TRBJ1-1|NA|NA|TRBV7-3|14
TGTGCCAGCAGTTATACCATGAGCGTGATAGAAGCTTTCTTT
CASSYTMSVIEAFF
>TRBJ2-6|NA|NA|TRBV4-3|15
TGCGCCAGCAGCCAAGTGTTCTCTGGGGCCAACGTCCTGACTTTC
CASSQVFSGANVLTF
>TRBJ2-7|NA|NA|TRBV12-2|15
TGTGCAAGTCGCTTAGCCCTAGCGGGTGGGTTGGGGCAGTACTTC
CASRLALAGGLGQYF
>TRBJ1-5|few|TRBD1|TRBV28|13
TGTGCCAGCAGTTTACAGGGGGCACCGCCCCAGCATTTT
CASSLQGAPPQHF
>TRBJ2-7|NA|NA|TRBV19|13
TGTGCCAGTAGTATAGTGTCGGGGGAAGAGCAGTACTTC
CASSIVSGEEQYF
>TRBJ1-2|NA|NA|TRBV5-6|13
TGTGCCAGCAGCGGGGCGGGGACGTTTGGCTACACCTTC
CASSGAGTFGYTF
>TRBJ1-1|NA|NA|TRBV5-1|14
TGCGCCAGCAGCGGCGGGGGGCAGAACACTGAAGCTTTCTTT
CASSGGGQNTEAFF
>TRBJ2-5|NA|NA|TRBV6-6|14
TGTGCCAGCAGTAGACAGGTGATCCAAGAGACCCAGTACTTC
CASSRQVIQETQYF
>TRBJ2-3|NA|NA|TRBV6-1|13
TGTGCCAGCAGTGGTAGACCGGCAGATACGCAGTATTTT
CASSGRPADTQYF
>TRBJ1-1|NA|NA|TRBV9|15
TGTGCCAGCAGCGTAGTAGCGGAAGGGGAAACTGAAGCTTTCTTT
CASSVVAEGETEAFF
>TRBJ2-4|NA|NA|TRBV5-4|19
TGTGCCAGCAGCTCTTCGCCTGGCGGAAGCGGTAAACATCAAAACATTCAGTACTTC
CASSSSPGGSGKHQNIQYF
>TRBJ2-1|NA|TRBD1|TRBV7-9|17
TGTGCCAGCAGCTTAGGAACGGACAGGGTCTTCTACAATGAGCAGTTCTTC
CASSLGTDRVFYNEQFF
>TRBJ1-4|NA|NA|TRBV5-5|15
TGTGCCAGCAGCTGGGAGACAGCAACTAATGAAAAACTGTTTTTT
CASSWETATNEKLFF
>TRBJ1-1|NA|TRBD1|TRBV29-1|11
TGCAGCGCGGACAGGGACACTGAAGCTTTCTTT
CSADRDTEAFF
>TRBJ2-7|NA|NA|TRBV27|14
TGTGCCAGCAGCACCGGTCTTAGTCCGGGAGAGCAGTACTTC
CASSTGLSPGEQYF
>TRBJ2-2|NA|TRBD2|TRBV5-1|16
TGCGCCAGCAGCTCCCGAGCGGGAGTGGGGACCGGGGAGCTGTTTTTT
CASSSRAGVGTGELFF
>TRBJ2-3|NA|NA|TRBV29-1|14
TGCAGCGTTGGAGGGCAGGGAAGCACAGATACGCAGTATTTT
CSVGGQGSTDTQYF
>TRBJ2-4|NA|NA|TRBV21-1|15
TGTGCCAGCAGCAAATATCCGGGGAGGAAGGACATTCAGTACTTC
CASSKYPGRKDIQYF
>TRBJ1-5|few|TRBD1|TRBV27|15
TGTGCCAGCAGTTGGTCAGGGGGTCGCAATCAGCCCCAGCATTTT
CASSWSGGRNQPQHF
>TRBJ2-7|few|TRBD2|TRBV6-5|14
TGTGCCAGCAGTTCATCTAGCGGAACCTACGAGCAGTACTTC
CASSSSSGTYEQYF
>TRBJ2-7|few|TRBD2|TRBV7-2|13
TGTGCCAGCAGCCAGCGGGAGAGCGACGAGCAGTACTTC
CASSQRESDEQYF
>TRBJ2-1|NA|NA|TRBV20-1|11
TGCAGCCCGGTCGGGGAGAACCTACAGTTCTTC
CSPVGENLQFF
>TRBJ1-6|NA|TRBD1|TRBV7-2|17
TGTGCCAGCAGCTTAGTGAAAGGGACAGGGAAAAATTCACCCCTCCACTTT
CASSLVKGTGKNSPLHF
>TRBJ2-7|NA|TRBD1|TRBV6-1|14
TGTGCCAGCAGTGAACAGGGGGAGTCCTACGAGCAGTACTTC
CASSEQGESYEQYF
>TRBJ1-1|NA|NA|TRBV19|13
TGTGCCAGTAGTACCCGACAGGCTCCTGAAGCTTTCTTT
CASSTRQAPEAFF
>TRBJ2-7|NA|TRBD1|TRBV7-9|13
TGTGCCAGCAGCTTTACAGGGGAAGGCGAGCAGTACTTC
CASSFTGEGEQYF
>TRBJ2-1|once|NA|TRBV29-1|12
TGCAGCGTTGGGTTCGCATACAATGAGCAGTTCTTC
CSVGFAYNEQFF
>TRBJ1-6|NA|NA|TRBV7-8|14
TGTGCCAGCAGCTTAGCCCCAGTTAATTCACCCCTCCACTTT
CASSLAPVNSPLHF
>TRBJ2-3|NA|NA|TRBV9|16
TGTGCCAGCAGCCTGGGGCACGGGAGCAGGACAGATACGCAGTATTTT
CASSLGHGSRTDTQYF
>TRBJ1-2|NA|TRBD1|TRBV28|13
TGTGCCAGCACAGGACAGGCGCGTTTTGGCTACACCTTC
CASTGQARFGYTF
>TRBJ1-1|NA|TRBD1|TRBV27|14
TGTGCCAGCAGTCCTCGGACAGGGCGGACTGAAGCTTTCTTT
CASSPRTGRTEAFF
>TRBJ1-3|NA|NA|TRBV7-9|16
TGTGCCAGCAGCTTAGCTTCCCCGGGCTCTGGAAACACCATATATTTT
CASSLASPGSGNTIYF
>TRBJ2-7|once|TRBD1|TRBV5-1|13
TGCGCCAGCAGCTCGACAGGGGGCGGAGAGCAGTACTTC
CASSSTGGGEQYF
>TRBJ2-7|NA|TRBD1|TRBV13|13
TGTGCCAGCAGCCCCAGGACAGGGAACGAGCAGTACTTC
CASSPRTGNEQYF
>TRBJ2-2|NA|TRBD1|TRBV6-5|14
TGTGCCAGCAGTAACGACAGGGCCACCGGGGAGCTGTTTTTT
CASSNDRATGELFF
>TRBJ2-7|NA|NA|TRBV5-1|17
TGCGCCAGCAGCTTGTGGTCTAGCGCCTCAATCTCCTACGAGCAGTACTTC
CASSLWSSASISYEQYF
>TRBJ2-7|NA|NA|TRBV19|12
TGTGCCAGAGGACCAAGAGGGGGGGAGCAGTACTTC
CARGPRGGEQYF
>TRBJ2-7|NA|TRBD2|TRBV28|12
TGTGCCAGTCAGGGAGGGAACTACGAGCAGTACTTC
CASQGGNYEQYF
>TRBJ2-2|NA|NA|TRBV7-9|15
TGTGCCAGCAGCTTAGGGGGACAGAACACCGGGGAGCTGTTTTTT
CASSLGGQNTGELFF
>TRBJ2-6|NA|NA|TRBV6-1|16
TGTGCCAGCAGTGAATGGTGGGGAACTGGGGCCAACGTCCTGACTTTC
CASSEWWGTGANVLTF
>TRBJ1-5|NA|NA|TRBV12-2|13
TGTGCAAGTCGCTTAGGACCCCGCAGGGGACAGCATTTT
CASRLGPRRGQHF
>TRBJ1-5|few|NA|TRBV19|15
TGTGCCAGTAGTATGGGTCGACAGAGCAATCAGCCCCAGCATTTT
CASSMGRQSNQPQHF
>TRBJ2-7|NA|TRBD1|TRBV4-1|16
TGCGCCAGCAGCCCCATACAGGGGGCGAGCTCCTACGAGCAGTACTTC
CASSPIQGASSYEQYF
>TRBJ2-1|NA|NA|TRBV6-5|15
TGTGCCAGCAGTTATGAGAACCAGGGAAACAATGAGCAGTTCTTC
CASSYENQGNNEQFF